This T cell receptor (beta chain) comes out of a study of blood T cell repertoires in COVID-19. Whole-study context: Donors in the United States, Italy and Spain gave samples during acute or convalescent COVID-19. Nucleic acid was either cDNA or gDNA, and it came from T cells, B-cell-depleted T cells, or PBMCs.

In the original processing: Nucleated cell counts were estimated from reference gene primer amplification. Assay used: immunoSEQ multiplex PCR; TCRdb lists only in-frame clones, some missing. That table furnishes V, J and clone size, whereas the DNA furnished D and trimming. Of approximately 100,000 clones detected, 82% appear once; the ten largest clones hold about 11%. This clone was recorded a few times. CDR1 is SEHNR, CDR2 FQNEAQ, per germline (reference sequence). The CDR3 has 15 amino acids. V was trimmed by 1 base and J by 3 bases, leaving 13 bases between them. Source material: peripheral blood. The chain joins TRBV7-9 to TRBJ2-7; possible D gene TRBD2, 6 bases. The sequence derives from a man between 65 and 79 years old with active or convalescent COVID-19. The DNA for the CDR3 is TGTGCCAGCAGCTTAGGCAGGGACTTTAACTACGAGCAGTACTTC. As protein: CASSLGRDFNYEQYF.